This paragraph reports one T cell receptor (beta chain). Enrollees, roughly 18 to 95 years old, lived in approximately 25 US areas. Grouping used clinical history reported by participants in a survey and questionnaire. Cohort 3 donors counted as recovered after two negative PCRs, clearance, or resolved symptoms. The data stem from a study of blood T cell repertoires in COVID-19. Per the original data handling: Amplification from reference gene primers served as the basis for estimated nucleated cell counts. TCRdb keeps only in-frame clones here, not all; method: immunoSEQ multiplex PCR. For V, J and clone size, that table is used; D and trimming come from the DNA. The table shows approximately 310,000 clones, with 75% to 90% occurring only once. Sequenced sample: PBMCs or T cells enriched from blood (not recorded which). The sequence was obtained from a man aged 30-40 years who had recovered from COVID-19.

CDR3 residues: CASRDEAEAFF. CDR3 DNA sequence: TGTGCCAGCAGGGATGAGGCTGAAGCTTTCTTT. The chain links TRBV12-3 or TRBV12-4 to TRBJ1-1; D is undetermined. The CDR3 spans 11 residues. Trimming removed 6 bases at V and 6 bases at J, with 8 bases between.